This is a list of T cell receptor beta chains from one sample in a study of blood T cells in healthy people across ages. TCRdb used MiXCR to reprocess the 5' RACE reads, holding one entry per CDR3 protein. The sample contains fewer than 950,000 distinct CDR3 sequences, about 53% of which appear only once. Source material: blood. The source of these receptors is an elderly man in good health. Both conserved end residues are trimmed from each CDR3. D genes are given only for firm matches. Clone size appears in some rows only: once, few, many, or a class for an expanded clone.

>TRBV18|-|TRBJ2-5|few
ASSRTRTQETQY
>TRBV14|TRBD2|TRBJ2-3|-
ASSHLPGLAGDTQY
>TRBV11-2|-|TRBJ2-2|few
ASSLDPGATELF
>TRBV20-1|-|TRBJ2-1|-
SARQGYNEQF
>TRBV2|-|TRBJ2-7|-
ASAPRRQSSYEQY
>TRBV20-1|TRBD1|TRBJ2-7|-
SAQDRASYEQY
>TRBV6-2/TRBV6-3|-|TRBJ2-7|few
ASSKTEPYEQY
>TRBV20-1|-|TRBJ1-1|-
SARGHHTEAF
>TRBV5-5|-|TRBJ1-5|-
ASSFNTVSNQPQH
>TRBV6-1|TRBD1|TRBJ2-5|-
ASSDRGQETQY
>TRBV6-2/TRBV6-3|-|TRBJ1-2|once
ASIRGGKVNYGYT